The subject of this entry is one T cell receptor (beta chain). The record originates from a study of tumour-infiltrating T cells in Burkitt lymphoma. Clones were sequenced by immunoSEQ multiplex PCR, and TCRdb holds only the in-frame ones, with some missing. The profile covers about 10,000 clones, with around 62% appearing a single time and about 5.6% taken by the ten largest. CDR3 length: 13 residues. The V end was cut by 6 bases, the J end by 4 bases, with 10 bases between. The germline CDR1 and CDR2 sequences are MNHNS and SASEGT. This chain links TRBV6-1 with TRBJ1-5; D unclear. The sample was tumor tissue. This receptor was identified in a human donor with diffuse large B-cell lymphoma. CDR3 residues: CASSQAWNQPQHF. The CDR3 nucleotides read TGTGCCAGCAGCCAGGCCTGGAATCAGCCCCAGCATTTT.